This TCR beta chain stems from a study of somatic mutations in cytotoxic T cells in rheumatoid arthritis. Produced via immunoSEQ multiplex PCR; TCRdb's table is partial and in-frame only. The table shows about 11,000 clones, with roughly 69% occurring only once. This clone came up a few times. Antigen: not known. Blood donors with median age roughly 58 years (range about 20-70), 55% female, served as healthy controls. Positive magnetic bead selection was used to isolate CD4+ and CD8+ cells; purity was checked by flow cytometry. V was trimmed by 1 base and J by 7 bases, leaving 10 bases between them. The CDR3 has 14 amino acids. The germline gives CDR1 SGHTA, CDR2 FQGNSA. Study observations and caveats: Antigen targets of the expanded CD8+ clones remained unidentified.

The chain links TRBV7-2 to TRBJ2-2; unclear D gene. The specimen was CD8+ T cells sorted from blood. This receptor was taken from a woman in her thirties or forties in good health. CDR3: CASSLGLTDGELFF. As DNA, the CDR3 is TGTGCCAGCAGCTTAGGATTGACTGACGGGGAGCTGTTTTTT.